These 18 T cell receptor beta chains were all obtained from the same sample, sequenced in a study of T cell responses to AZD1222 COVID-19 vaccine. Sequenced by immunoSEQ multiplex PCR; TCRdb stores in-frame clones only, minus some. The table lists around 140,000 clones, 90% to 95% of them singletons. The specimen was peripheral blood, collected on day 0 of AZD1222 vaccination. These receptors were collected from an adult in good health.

CDR3 in amino acids: CASSHPADRPGVEQYF. The CDR3 nucleotides are TGTGCCAGCAGCCATCCAGCTGACAGGCCCGGGGTTGAGCAGTACTTC. The genes are TRBV7-8 and TRBJ2-7; a possible D gene is TRBD1 (6 bases). Trimming stripped 5 bases from V and 7 bases from J, with 24 bases between. Germline values: CDR1 SGHVS, CDR2 FQNEAQ. This CDR3 comprises 16 residues.

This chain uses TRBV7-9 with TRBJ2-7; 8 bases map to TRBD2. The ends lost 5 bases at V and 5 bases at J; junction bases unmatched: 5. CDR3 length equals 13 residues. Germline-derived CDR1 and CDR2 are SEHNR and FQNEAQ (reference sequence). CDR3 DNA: TGTGCCAGCAGCCCACTAGCGGTCCACGAGCAGTACTTC. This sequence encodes CASSPLAVHEQYF.

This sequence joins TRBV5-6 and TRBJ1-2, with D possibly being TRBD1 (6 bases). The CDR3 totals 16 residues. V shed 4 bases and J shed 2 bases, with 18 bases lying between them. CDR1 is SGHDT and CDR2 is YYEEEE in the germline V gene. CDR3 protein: CASSLPGQIMNYGYTF. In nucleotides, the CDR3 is TGTGCCAGCAGCCTCCCTGGACAGATAATGAACTATGGCTACACCTTC.

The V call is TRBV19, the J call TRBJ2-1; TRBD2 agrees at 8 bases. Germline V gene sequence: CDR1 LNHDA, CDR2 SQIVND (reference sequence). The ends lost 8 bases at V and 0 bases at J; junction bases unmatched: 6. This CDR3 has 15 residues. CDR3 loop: CASGAGESSYNEQFF. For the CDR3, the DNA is TGTGCCAGTGGAGCGGGGGAGAGCTCCTACAATGAGCAGTTCTTC.

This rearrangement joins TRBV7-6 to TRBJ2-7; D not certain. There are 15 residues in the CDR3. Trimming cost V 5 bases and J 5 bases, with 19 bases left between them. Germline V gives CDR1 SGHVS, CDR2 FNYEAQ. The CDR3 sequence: CASSRKEGSRNEQYF. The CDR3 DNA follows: TGTGCCAGCAGCCGTAAAGAAGGATCTAGGAACGAGCAGTACTTC.

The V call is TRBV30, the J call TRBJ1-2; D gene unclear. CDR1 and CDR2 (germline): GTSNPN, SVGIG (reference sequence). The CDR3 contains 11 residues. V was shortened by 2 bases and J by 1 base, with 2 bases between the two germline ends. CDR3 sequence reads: CAWSHNYGYTF. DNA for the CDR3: TGTGCCTGGAGTCATAACTATGGCTACACCTTC.

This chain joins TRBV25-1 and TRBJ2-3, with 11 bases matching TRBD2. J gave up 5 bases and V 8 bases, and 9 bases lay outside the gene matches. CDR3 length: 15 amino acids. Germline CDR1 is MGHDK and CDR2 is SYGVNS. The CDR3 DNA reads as TGTGCCAGCCAAATTAGCGGGGGGGCGAGAGATACGCAGTATTTT. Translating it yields CASQISGGARDTQYF.

CDR3 amino acids: CASSPGGIQETQYF. The CDR3 DNA reads TGTGCCAGCAGCCCCGGCGGTATTCAAGAGACCCAGTACTTC. This chain uses TRBV7-2 with TRBJ2-5; no clear D gene. CDR1 SGHTA and CDR2 FQGNSA come from the germline V gene. The CDR3 is 14 residues long. The V and J ends lost 5 bases and 2 bases respectively, with 12 bases between them.

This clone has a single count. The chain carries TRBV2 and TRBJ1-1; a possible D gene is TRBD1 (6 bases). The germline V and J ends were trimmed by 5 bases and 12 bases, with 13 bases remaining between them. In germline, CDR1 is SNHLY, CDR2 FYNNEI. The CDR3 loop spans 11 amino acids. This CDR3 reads CASSLEGVTFF. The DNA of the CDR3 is TGTGCCAGCAGTCTTGAGGGGGTAACTTTCTTT.

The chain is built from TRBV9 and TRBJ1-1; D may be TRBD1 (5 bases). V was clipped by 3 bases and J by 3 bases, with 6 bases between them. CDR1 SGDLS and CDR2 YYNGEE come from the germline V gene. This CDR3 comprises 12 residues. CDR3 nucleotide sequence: TGTGCCAGCAGCGGGGACTACACTGAAGCTTTCTTT. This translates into CASSGDYTEAFF.

CDR3 DNA: TGTGCCAGCAGCCAAGGCGGGCAGAGCACAGATACGCAGTATTTT. Amino acids: CASSQGGQSTDTQYF. The chain recombines TRBV3-1 (or the pseudogene TRBV3-2) with TRBJ2-3; weak D call: TRBD2 (5 bases). Trimming took off 1 base at V and 0 bases at J, with 8 bases between the two ends. The CDR3 has 15 amino acids. Germline lookup yields CDR1 LGHDT and CDR2 YNNKEL (reference sequence).

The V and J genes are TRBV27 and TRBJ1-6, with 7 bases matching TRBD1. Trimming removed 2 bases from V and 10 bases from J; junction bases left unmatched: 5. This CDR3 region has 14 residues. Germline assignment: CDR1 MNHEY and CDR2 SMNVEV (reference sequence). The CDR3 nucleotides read TGTGCCAGCAGTTTAGAAAACAGGGGATCACCCCTCCACTTT. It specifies CASSLENRGSPLHF.

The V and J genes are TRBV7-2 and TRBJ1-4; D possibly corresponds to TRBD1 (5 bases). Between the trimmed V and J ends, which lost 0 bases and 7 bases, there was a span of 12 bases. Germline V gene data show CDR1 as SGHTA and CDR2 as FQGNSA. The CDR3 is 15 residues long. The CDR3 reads CASSLAPGSGEKLFF. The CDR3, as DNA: TGTGCCAGCAGCTTAGCGCCAGGGTCTGGTGAAAAACTGTTTTTT.

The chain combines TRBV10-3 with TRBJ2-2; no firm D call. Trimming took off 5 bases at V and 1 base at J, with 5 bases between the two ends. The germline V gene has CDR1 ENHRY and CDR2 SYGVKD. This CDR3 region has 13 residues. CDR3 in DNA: TGTGCCATCAGTCCCAGGAACACCGGGGAGCTGTTTTTT. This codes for CAISPRNTGELFF.

The CDR3 here is CASSETSGRPGETQYF. CDR3 in DNA: TGTGCCAGCAGCGAGACTAGCGGGAGGCCGGGGGAGACCCAGTACTTC. The chain is built from TRBV7-2 and TRBJ2-5; 13 bases are a match to TRBD2. This CDR3 comprises 16 residues. The trim removed 5 bases at V and 5 bases at J, leaving 8 bases unmatched. In germline, CDR1 is SGHTA, CDR2 FQGNSA.

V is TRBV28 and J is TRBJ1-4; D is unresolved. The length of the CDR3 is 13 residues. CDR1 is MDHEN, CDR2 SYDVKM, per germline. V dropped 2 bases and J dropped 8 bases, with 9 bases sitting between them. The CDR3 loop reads CASSLRVGEKLFF. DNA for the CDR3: TGTGCCAGCAGTTTAAGGGTGGGGGAAAAACTGTTTTTT.

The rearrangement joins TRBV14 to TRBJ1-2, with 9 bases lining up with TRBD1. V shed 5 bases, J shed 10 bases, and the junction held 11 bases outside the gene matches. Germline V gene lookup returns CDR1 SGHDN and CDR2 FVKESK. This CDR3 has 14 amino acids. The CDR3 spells CASSLNSGTGPYTF. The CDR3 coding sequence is TGTGCCAGCAGCTTGAATTCCGGGACAGGGCCCTACACCTTC.

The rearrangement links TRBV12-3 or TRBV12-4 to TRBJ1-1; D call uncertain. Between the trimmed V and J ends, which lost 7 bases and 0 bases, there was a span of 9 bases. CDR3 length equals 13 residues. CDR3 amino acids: CASTRGLNTEAFF. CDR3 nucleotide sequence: TGTGCCAGCACCCGGGGTCTGAACACTGAAGCTTTCTTT.